The sequence of this TCR beta chain was determined in a study of blood T cell repertoires in COVID-19. V shed 0 bases and J 10 bases; nucleotides not matched to a gene: 3. Per germline, CDR1 MRHNA and CDR2 SNTAGT. The CDR3 length is 13 residues. Authors' data handling: Amplification from reference gene primers served as the basis for estimated nucleated cell counts. Clones were read by immunoSEQ multiplex PCR, and TCRdb kept only the in-frame ones, dropping some. V and J calls and clone size come straight from that table; D and trimming were deduced from the DNA. Counted here are about 99,000 clones, about 89% occurring once; the ten biggest clones make up roughly 15%.

The V gene is TRBV6-4, the J gene TRBJ2-1; 7 bases match TRBD2. The sequencing input was peripheral blood. The receptor was isolated from a man aged 50-60 years with acute or convalescent COVID-19. The CDR3 spells CASSDSASGEQFF. CDR3 nucleotides: TGTGCCAGCAGTGACTCTGCTAGCGGAGAGCAGTTCTTC.